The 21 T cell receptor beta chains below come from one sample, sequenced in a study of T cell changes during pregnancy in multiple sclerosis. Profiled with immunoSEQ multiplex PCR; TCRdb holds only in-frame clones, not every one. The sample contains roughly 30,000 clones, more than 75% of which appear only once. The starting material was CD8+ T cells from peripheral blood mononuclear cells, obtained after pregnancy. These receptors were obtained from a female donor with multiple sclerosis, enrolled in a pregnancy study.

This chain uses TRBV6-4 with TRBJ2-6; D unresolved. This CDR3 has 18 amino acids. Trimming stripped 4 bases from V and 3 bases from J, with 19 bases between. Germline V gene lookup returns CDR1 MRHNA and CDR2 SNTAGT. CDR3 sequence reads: CASSVPRGTPFGANVLTF. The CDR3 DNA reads TGTGCCAGCAGTGTCCCCCGCGGCACACCCTTTGGGGCCAACGTCCTGACTTTC.

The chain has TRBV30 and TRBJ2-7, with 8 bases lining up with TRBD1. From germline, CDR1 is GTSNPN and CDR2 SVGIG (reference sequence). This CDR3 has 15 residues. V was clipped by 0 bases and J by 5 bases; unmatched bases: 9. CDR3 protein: CAWSVLDRGIDEQYF. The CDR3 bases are TGTGCCTGGAGTGTACTTGACAGGGGCATTGACGAGCAGTACTTC.

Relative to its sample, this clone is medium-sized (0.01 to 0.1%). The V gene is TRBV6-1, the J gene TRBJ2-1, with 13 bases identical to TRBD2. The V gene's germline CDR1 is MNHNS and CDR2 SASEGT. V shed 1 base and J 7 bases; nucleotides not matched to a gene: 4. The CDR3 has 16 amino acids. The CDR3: CASSEELAGGGNEQFF. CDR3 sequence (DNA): TGTGCCAGCAGTGAAGAACTAGCGGGGGGGGGTAATGAGCAGTTCTTC.

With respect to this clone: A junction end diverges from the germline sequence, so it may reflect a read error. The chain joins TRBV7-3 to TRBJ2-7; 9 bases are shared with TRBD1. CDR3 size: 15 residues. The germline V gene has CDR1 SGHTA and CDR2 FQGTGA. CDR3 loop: CASSPWTGASGEQYF. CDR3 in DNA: TGCGCCAGCAGCCCCTGGACAGGGGCGTCTGGCGAGCAGTACTTC.

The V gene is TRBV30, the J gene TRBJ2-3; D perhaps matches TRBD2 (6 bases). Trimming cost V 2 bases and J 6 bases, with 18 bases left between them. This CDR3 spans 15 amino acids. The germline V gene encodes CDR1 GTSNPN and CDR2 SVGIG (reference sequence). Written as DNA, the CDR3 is TGTGCCTGGAGTTTAACCCGACTAGTTGGGGATACGCAGTATTTT. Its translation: CAWSLTRLVGDTQYF.

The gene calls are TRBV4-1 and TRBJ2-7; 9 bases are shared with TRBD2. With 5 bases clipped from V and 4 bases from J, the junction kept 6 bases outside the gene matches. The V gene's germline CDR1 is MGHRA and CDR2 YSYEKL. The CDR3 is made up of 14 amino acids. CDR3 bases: TGCGCCAGCAGCACGTATAGCGGGGGTTACGAGCAGTACTTC. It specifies CASSTYSGGYEQYF.

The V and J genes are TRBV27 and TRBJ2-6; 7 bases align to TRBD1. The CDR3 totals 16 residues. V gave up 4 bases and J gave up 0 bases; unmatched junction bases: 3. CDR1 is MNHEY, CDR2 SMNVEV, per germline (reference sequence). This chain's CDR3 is CASSSQGHSGANVLTF. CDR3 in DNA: TGTGCCAGCAGTTCACAGGGGCACTCTGGGGCCAACGTCCTGACTTTC.

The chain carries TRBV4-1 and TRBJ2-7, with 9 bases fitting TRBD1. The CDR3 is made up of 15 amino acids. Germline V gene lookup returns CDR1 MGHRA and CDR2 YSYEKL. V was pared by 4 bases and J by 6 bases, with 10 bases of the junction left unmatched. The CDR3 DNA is TGCGCCAGCAGCCCCTGGACAGGGGCGTCTGGCGAGCAGTACTTC. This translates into CASSPWTGASGEQYF.

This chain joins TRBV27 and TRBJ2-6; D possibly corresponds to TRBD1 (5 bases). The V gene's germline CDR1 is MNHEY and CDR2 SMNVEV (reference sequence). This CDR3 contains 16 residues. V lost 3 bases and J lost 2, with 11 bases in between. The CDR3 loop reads CASSFSGATGANVLTF. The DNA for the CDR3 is TGTGCCAGCAGTTTTAGTGGGGCGACTGGGGCCAACGTCCTGACTTTC.

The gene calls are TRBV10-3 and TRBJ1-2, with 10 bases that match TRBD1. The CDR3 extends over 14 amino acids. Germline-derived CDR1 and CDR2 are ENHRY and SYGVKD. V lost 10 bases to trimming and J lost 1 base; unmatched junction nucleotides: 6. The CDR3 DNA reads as TGTGCCACGGGGGGACAGGGGAATAACTATGGCTACACCTTC. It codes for CATGGQGNNYGYTF.

The CDR3 DNA is TGTGCCAGCAGCGTAGGTCGCGGACAGGGGATCGGTGGTAACTATGGCTACACCTTC. This gives the protein CASSVGRGQGIGGNYGYTF. J is TRBJ1-2 and V is TRBV9; 9 positions agree with TRBD1. The germline V gene encodes CDR1 SGDLS and CDR2 YYNGEE. The trim removed 0 bases at V and 1 base at J, leaving 13 bases unmatched. The CDR3 spans 19 residues.

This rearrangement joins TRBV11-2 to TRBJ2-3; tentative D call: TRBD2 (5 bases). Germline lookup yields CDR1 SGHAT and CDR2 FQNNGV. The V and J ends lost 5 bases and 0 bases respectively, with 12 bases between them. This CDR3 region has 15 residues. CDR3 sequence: CASSLTGMSTDTQYF. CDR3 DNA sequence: TGTGCCAGCAGCCTCACGGGGATGAGCACAGATACGCAGTATTTT.

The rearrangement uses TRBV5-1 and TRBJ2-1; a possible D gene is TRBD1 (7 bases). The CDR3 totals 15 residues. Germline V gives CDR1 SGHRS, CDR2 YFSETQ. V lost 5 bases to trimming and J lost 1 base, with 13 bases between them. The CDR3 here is CASSYSGGSYNEQFF. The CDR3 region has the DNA TGCGCCAGCAGTTATTCAGGGGGGTCCTACAATGAGCAGTTCTTC.

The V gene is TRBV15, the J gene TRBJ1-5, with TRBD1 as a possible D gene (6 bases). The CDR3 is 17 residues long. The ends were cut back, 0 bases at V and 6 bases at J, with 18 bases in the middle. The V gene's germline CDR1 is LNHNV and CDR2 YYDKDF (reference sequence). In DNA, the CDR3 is TGTGCCACCAGCAGAGATCTCCCAGGGGCCACGACTCAGCCCCAGCATTTT. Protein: CATSRDLPGATTQPQHF.

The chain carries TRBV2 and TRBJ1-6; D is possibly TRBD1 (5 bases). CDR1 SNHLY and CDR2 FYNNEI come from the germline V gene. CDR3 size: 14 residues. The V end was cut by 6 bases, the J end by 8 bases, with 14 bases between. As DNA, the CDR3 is TGTGCCAGCAGCGACACCTCGGGGGATTCACCCCTCCACTTT. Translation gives CASSDTSGDSPLHF.

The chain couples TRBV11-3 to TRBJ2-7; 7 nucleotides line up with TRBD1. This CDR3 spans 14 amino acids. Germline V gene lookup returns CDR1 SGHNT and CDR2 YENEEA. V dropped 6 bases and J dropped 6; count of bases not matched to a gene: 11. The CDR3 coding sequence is TGTGCCAGCAGGCTAAGACAGGGCGAGAGCGAGCAGTACTTC. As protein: CASRLRQGESEQYF.

CDR3 sequence (DNA): TGCGCCAGCAGCTTGGGGCCAGGGTGGGATAATTCACCCCTCCACTTT. This encodes CASSLGPGWDNSPLHF. The chain has TRBV5-1 and TRBJ1-6, with D perhaps matching TRBD1 (5 bases). This CDR3 region has 16 residues. The germline V gene encodes CDR1 SGHRS and CDR2 YFSETQ. V dropped 0 bases and J dropped 5 bases, with 12 bases sitting between them.

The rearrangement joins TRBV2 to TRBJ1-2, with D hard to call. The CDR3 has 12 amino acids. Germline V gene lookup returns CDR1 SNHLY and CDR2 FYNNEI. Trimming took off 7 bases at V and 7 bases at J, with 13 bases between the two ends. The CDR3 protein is CASTLGLVGYTF. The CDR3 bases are TGTGCCAGCACCCTAGGACTAGTTGGCTACACCTTC.

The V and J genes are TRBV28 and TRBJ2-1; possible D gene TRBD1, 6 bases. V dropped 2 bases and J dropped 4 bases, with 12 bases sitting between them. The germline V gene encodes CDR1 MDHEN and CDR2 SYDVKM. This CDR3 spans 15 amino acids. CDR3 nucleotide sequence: TGTGCCAGCAGTTTAAGAATTCAGGGGTACAATGAGCAGTTCTTC. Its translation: CASSLRIQGYNEQFF.

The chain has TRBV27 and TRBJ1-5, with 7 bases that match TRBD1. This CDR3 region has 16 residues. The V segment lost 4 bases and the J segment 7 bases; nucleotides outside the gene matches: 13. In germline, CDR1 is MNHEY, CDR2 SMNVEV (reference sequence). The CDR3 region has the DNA TGTGCCAGCAGTTCCGGACAGGCTGGTCTCAGGCAGCCCCAGCATTTT. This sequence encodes CASSSGQAGLRQPQHF.

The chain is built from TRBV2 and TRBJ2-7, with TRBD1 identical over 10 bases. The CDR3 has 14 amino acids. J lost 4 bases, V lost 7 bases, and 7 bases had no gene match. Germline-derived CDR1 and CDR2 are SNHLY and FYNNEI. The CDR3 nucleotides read TGTGCCAGCATCGATTGGGACAGGGGTTACGAGCAGTACTTC. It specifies CASIDWDRGYEQYF.